The TCR beta chain described here comes from a study of radiotherapy plus CTLA-4 blockade in lung cancer. Sequencing was performed with immunoSEQ multiplex PCR; in TCRdb, only in-frame clones are kept and a portion is missing. The top ten hold 0.65% to 0.9% of the sample, which has about 95,000 clones, about 83% seen once. Concerning this clone itself: Its antigen is currently unknown.

V was clipped by 6 bases and J by 2 bases; unmatched bases: 4. Germline V CDR1 and CDR2: MNHNY, SVGAGI (reference sequence). CDR3 length equals 13 residues. The study gave focal radiation plus ipilimumab CTLA-4 blockade to patients with chemo-refractory metastatic non-small-cell lung cancer. Study conclusions and caveats: Best predicting response, reportedly, were early blood T cell clone dynamics, with interferon-beta.

The sequencing here drew on peripheral blood, taken from a patient treated with radiotherapy plus ipilimumab. The receptor was derived from a human donor with non-small cell lung cancer who had stable disease on radiotherapy plus ipilimumab. This rearrangement joins TRBV6-6 to TRBJ2-7; TRBD2 matches at 7 bases. CDR3 in amino acids: CASSRLAAYEQYF. The CDR3 coding sequence is TGTGCCAGCAGCCGACTAGCAGCCTACGAGCAGTACTTC.